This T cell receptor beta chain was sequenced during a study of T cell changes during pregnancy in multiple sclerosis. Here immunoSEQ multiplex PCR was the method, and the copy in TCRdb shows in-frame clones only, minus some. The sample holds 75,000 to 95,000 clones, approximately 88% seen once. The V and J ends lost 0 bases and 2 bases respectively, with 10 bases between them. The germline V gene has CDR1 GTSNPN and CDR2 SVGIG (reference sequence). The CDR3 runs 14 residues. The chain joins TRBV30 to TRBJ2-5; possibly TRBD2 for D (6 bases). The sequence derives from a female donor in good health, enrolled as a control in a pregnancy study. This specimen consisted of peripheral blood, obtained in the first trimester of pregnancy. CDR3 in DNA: TGTGCCTGGAGTGTACTTCGGGGGCAAGAGACCCAGTACTTC. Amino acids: CAWSVLRGQETQYF.